This T cell receptor beta chain was obtained from a study of cytomegalovirus exposure and HLA in healthy donors (dated by TCRdb to 2016 to 2017). Background on the whole study: An earlier analysis of some 620 of the donors reported approximately 260 Gb of sequence data and 117 million unique TCR beta sequences obtained from roughly 170 million T cells. An early release that covered 500 to 800 HLA-typed donors contained approximately 300 gigabases of sequencing data and tens of millions of unique TCR sequences. Of the approximately 400 genotyped donors, roughly 76% were placed in the genetic ancestry cluster associated with self-reported Caucasian donors. The study aimed to test whether cataloging public T cell receptors could reveal signatures of past pathogen exposure. The study profiled the T cell repertoires of about 640 subjects by immunosequencing and related them to cytomegalovirus serostatus. In addition to the first cohort of hundreds of subjects, a separate validation cohort of approximately 130 different subjects was used. To predict cytomegalovirus infection status, the study combined high-throughput TCR immunosequencing, statistical association of individual TCRs with disease status, and machine learning. To study patterns of TCR occurrence, a later analysis re-analyzed previously published TCR beta repertoires from more than 550 donors and added high-resolution HLA genotyping. In the later analysis, no new phenotypic data were used to find candidate immune exposures; instead, reliance was placed on TCR beta sequences and their occurrence across donors. In an earlier analysis of more than 550 of the donors, high-throughput TCR beta sequencing was used to judge whether each TCR beta V gene segment behaved as functional or pseudogenic. Donor age, sex, ethnicity and CMV serostatus were compiled alongside the repertoire data. In a later genetic analysis, genome-wide SNP genotypes for 398 of the 666 donors were used, and that subset was treated as a discovery cohort. Every repertoire in the discovery cohort had been generated on one and the same sequencing platform. Class I and class II HLA loci were covered by the typing at four-digit resolution. Typing coverage varied by locus: about 629-630 donors for A, B, C, DRB1 and DQB1; some 520 for DQA1; about 600 for DPA1; some 470 for DPB1. Because of strong linkage in the cohort, roughly five DR-DQ haplotypes were treated as single units for association and clustering. On average, roughly 200,000 unique TCR beta nucleotide sequences were sequenced per donor among fewer than 500 genotyped donors of the cohort, with roughly 18% of those sequences being non-productive. The investigation overall reported the following: Correlated functional status among segregating V segments might reflect linkage disequilibrium, but an unknown experimental factor could not be ruled out. HLA typing was unavailable for some donors at each locus, so association tests used only the typed subset. An earlier analysis of some 590 of the donors showed that most TCR beta V segments appeared in productive rearrangements either about 87% or about 30% of the time, which broadly matched IMGT annotations. The classifier was reported to diagnose cytomegalovirus status with high specificity and sensitivity in both the original cohort and the validation cohort. The only immune exposure information available for the cohort was CMV serostatus. A further reported finding was that TCR beta sequences accurately predicted the HLA-A and HLA-B alleles for most subjects in the first cohort. In vitro tests confirmed that a few of the cytomegalovirus-associated TCR beta chains recognize cytomegalovirus antigens. In a later analysis, the rate of TCR association differed among HLA loci, with DRB1 alleles having the most associated TCRs and HLA-C alleles having the fewest. A later analysis found that most CMV-associated TCR beta chains appeared HLA-restricted, with HLA associations seemingly driven largely by CMV exposure. In a later analysis, HLA-associated TCR beta chains showed more clonal expansion and lower generation probabilities than non-associated chains that were equally common. The sequencing pipeline was judged likely to have produced a cluster of highly shared sequence variants as a technical artifact. Roughly uniform sequencing depth across donors was assumed in presence/absence analyses, although this assumption may not hold. In this cohort, only TCR beta chains were sequenced, and detectable features were limited by the absence of alpha or paired-chain data. When HLA alleles, especially DR and DQ, strongly co-occurred, TCR associations were difficult to assign to individual alleles. Most TCR sequences were seen in very few donors, while some public TCRs were found in many individuals. An association between a missense DCLRE1C variant and V-gene and J-gene trimming of TCR beta chains was found in a later genetic analysis and replicated in an independent cohort. The authors suggested that the approach could potentially be generalized to other disease states and immunological phenotypes. A later analysis reported that several top co-occurrence clusters appeared linked to parvovirus B19, influenza, CMV and Epstein-Barr virus. Specific HLA alleles were associated with over 15,000 TCR beta sequences at a false discovery rate of 0.05 in a later analysis. A total of 150 to 200 TCR beta chains were listed by the study as associated with cytomegalovirus. The 87-base-pair reads could not distinguish some IMGT-functional V segments, including TRBV6-2 and TRBV6-3, so those segments were excluded. According to a later genetic analysis, donors in an Asian-associated ancestry cluster had fewer N-insertions in productive TCRs than the approximately 650-donor mean. Because counts were too low, about 15 rarely observed V segments, including chromosome 9 orphons, were left out of the earlier analysis of 587 of the donors.

In total, fewer than 750 healthy bone marrow donors made up the cohort. At the time of sampling, every cohort member was nominally healthy, though immune exposures that went unrecorded were likely present. The donor tested CMV seropositive, placing the donor among the roughly 300 seropositive members of the cohort. A peripheral blood sample was collected from each donor, and TCR beta sequencing was performed on peripheral blood mononuclear cells. The Qiagen DNeasy Blood Extraction Kit was used to extract genomic DNA from the blood cell samples. The receptor library was made with the immunoSEQ multiplex PCR assay. A mixture of 60 forward primers for TCR Vbeta segments and 13 reverse primers for TCR Jbeta segments was used in the multiplex PCR. The CDR3 region of rearranged TCR beta genes was amplified from genomic DNA by a multiplex PCR assay. The amplified TCR beta libraries were sequenced on the Illumina HiSeq System as 87-base-pair reads. The original methods were these. A later analysis counted 65 million to 90 million unique TCR beta chains across the 650 to 800 repertoires, and around 9.9 million of these chains were shared by at least two donors. To remove PCR and sequencing errors, raw reads were error-corrected and collapsed into unique sequences using a nearest-neighbor algorithm that merged closely related sequences. CDR3 sequences were aligned to IMGT reference sequences to assign V, D and J gene segments. For a sequence to be retained, a match of at least six nucleotides was required to both a V gene segment and a J gene segment. A rearrangement counted as productive if the CDR3 had no stop codons and remained in frame with V and J, and every other rearrangement counted as non-productive. CDR3 was defined by IMGT convention, running from the second conserved V-encoded cysteine to the conserved J-encoded phenylalanine. In an earlier analysis of more than 550 of the donors, sequences lacking an unambiguous match to a single V gene segment were excluded. An earlier analysis of some 500 of the donors classified V segments as functional when productive rearrangements were above 56.7% and as segregating when the standard deviation between donors was above 5%. A statistical classification framework was built to diagnose cytomegalovirus status from the catalog of TCR beta chain sequences. A later analysis assigned V and J genes by comparing TCR nucleotide sequences with IMGT/GENE-DB human TR gene sequences. The TCRdist pipeline was used in a later analysis to assign CDR3 sequences and most-parsimonious VDJ recombination scenarios. In a later analysis, each TCR beta chain was defined by its CDR3 amino acid sequence together with its V-gene family, and reads without a unique V-gene family were excluded. A later analysis removed roughly 590 highly shared, low-generation-probability nucleotide sequences to deal with suspected cross-contamination and a sequencing artifact. A later analysis calculated a clonal expansion index for each public chain from normalized within-repertoire ranks of inferred template counts. In a later analysis, generation probabilities were computed with a VDJ recombination model fitted to out-of-frame rearrangements, and the resulting probabilities were checked against IGoR. In a later analysis, hypergeometric tests were used to score TCR-TCR, TCR-HLA and TCR-CMV co-occurrence, with a repertoire-size bias correction applied to TCR pairs. In a later analysis, false discovery rates were estimated by permuting HLA or CMV assignments 20 times. A later analysis grouped co-occurring TCRs with DBSCAN, adding TCRdist sequence similarity when clustering within HLA-allele-positive subsets. Co-occurrence clustering excluded repertoires with fewer than 30,000 or more than 120,000 public chains, plus five with anomalous nucleotide sharing. TCRdb provides this immuneACCESS table in a form limited to in-frame rearrangements. Some clones are lacking; in checked studies, under half of them reflect an unresolved V gene, and why the rest are absent is not known. Clonal size and the V and J genes are those of that table, whereas D and trimming came from the DNA. The sample records more than 25,000 clones, about 62% of which are singletons. Jointly, the top ten make up around two fifths of the sample.

Germline trimming amounts to 3 bases on V and 1 base on J, with 2 as the count of junction bases outside the gene matches. From the germline V gene (reference sequence), CDR1 is GTSNPN and CDR2 is SVGIG. The CDR3 starts with the cysteine, ends with the phenylalanine, and has 14 residues. The kept DNA is CDR3 alone, 42 bases in frame from the first base. This clone has only a few counts. The specificity of this receptor is unknown. No quality values exist for individual bases; no much larger clone is one base distant. The receptor was isolated from a male donor in good health and CMV-seropositive. The rearranged segments are TRBV30 and TRBJ2-2, with 7 bases matching TRBD2. The sequencing sample was made of PBMCs. The nucleotide sequence is TGTGCCTGGAGGACGGGGGGGAACACCGGGGAGCTGTTTTTT. It translates to CAWRTGGNTGELFF.